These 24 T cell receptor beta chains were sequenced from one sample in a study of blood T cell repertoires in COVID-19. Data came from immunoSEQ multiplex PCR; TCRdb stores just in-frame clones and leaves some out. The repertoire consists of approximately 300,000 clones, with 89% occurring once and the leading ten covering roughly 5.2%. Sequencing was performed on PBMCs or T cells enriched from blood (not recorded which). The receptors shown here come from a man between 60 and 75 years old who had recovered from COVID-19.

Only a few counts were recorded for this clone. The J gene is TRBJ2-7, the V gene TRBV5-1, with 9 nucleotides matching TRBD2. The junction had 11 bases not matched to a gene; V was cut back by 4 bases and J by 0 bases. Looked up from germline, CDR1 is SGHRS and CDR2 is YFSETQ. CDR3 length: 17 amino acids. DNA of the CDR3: TGCGCCAGCAGCCCCTGGATGGCGGGAGGGCTCTCCTACGAGCAGTACTTC. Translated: CASSPWMAGGLSYEQYF.

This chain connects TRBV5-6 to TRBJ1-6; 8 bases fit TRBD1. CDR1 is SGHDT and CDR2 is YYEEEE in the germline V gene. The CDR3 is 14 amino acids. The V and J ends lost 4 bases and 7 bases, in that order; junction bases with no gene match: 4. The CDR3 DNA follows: TGTGCCAGCAGCCGAGGACAGGGCAATTCACCCCTCCACTTT. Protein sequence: CASSRGQGNSPLHF.

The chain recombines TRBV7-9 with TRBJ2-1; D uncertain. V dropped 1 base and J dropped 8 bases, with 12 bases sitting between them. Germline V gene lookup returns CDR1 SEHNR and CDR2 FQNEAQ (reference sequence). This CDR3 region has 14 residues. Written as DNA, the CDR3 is TGTGCCAGCAGCTTAGATCAGGTCCTGGATGAGCAGTTCTTC. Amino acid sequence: CASSLDQVLDEQFF.

CDR3 bases: TGCGCCAGCAGCTATCTAGCGGGAGGGCCGACCAATACGCAGTATTTT. The encoded protein is CASSYLAGGPTNTQYF. The genes are TRBV5-1 and TRBJ2-3; 12 nucleotides align to TRBD2. The CDR3 totals 16 residues. Germline CDR1 SGHRS, CDR2 YFSETQ. Trimming at V came to 3 bases and at J to 7 bases, leaving 9 bases not matched to a gene.

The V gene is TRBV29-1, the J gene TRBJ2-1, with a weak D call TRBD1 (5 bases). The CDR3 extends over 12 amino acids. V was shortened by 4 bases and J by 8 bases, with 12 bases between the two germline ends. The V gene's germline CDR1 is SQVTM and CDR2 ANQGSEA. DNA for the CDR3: TGCAGCGTTGGGACAACTTACGATGAGCAGTTCTTC. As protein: CSVGTTYDEQFF.

The CDR3 nucleotides are TGTGCCAGCAGTTACGGGTATCAGGGGAAGAGTGGCTACACCTTC. Protein product: CASSYGYQGKSGYTF. The chain employs TRBV6-5 and TRBJ1-2; possible D gene TRBD1, 6 bases. Trimming removed 2 bases at V and 7 bases at J, with 17 bases between. CDR1 and CDR2 (germline): MNHEY, SVGAGI. The CDR3 runs to 15 residues.

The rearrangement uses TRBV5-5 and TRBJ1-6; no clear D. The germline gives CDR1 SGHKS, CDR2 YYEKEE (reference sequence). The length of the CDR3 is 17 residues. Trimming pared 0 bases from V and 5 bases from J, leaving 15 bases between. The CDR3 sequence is CASSLVGGQLDNSPLHF. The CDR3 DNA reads TGTGCCAGCAGCTTGGTAGGTGGGCAGTTGGATAATTCACCCCTCCACTTT.

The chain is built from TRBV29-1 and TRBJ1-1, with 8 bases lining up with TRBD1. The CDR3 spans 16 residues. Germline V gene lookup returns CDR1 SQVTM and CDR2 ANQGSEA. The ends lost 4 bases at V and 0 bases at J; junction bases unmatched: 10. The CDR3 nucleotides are TGCAGCGTTGGACCCCTCCTGACAGGGGTGAACACTGAAGCTTTCTTT. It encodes CSVGPLLTGVNTEAFF.

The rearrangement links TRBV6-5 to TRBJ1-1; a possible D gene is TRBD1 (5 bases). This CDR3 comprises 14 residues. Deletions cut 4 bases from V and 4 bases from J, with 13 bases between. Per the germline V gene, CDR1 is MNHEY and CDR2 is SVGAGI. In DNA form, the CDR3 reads TGTGCCAGCAGTTTGGGGGGAGAGGTCACTGAAGCTTTCTTT. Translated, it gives CASSLGGEVTEAFF.

The CDR3 protein is CASSQGGFSGNTIYF. The DNA for the CDR3 is TGTGCCAGCTCACAGGGCGGTTTTTCGGGAAACACCATATATTTT. V and J are TRBV6-5 and TRBJ1-3; tentatively, D is TRBD1 (6 bases). Trimming removed 8 bases at V and 4 bases at J, with 18 bases between. The CDR3 totals 15 residues. Germline V gene data show CDR1 as MNHEY and CDR2 as SVGAGI.

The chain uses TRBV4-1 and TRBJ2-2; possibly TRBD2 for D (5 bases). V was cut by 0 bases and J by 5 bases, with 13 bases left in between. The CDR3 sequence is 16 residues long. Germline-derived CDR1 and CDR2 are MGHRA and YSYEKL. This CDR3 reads CASSQDRLRGTGELFF. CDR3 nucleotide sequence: TGCGCCAGCAGCCAAGATCGCTTAAGAGGGACCGGGGAGCTGTTTTTT.

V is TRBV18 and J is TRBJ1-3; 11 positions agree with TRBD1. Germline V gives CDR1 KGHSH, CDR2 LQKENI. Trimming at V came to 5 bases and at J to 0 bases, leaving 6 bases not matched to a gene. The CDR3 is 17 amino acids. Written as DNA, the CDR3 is TGTGCCAGCTCAGTGACCGGGACAGGGGGCTCTGGAAACACCATATATTTT. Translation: CASSVTGTGGSGNTIYF.

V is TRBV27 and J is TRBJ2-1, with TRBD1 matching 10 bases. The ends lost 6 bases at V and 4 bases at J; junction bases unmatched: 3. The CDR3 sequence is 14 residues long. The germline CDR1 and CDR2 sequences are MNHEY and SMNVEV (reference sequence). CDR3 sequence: CASSRDRGYNEQFF. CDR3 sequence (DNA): TGTGCCAGCAGCCGGGACAGGGGATACAATGAGCAGTTCTTC.

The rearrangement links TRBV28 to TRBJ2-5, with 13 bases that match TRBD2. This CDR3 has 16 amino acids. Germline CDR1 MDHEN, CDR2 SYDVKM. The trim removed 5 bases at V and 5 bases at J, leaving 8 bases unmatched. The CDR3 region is CASSGTSGRAWETQYF. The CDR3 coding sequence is TGTGCCAGCAGTGGCACTAGCGGGAGGGCCTGGGAGACCCAGTACTTC.

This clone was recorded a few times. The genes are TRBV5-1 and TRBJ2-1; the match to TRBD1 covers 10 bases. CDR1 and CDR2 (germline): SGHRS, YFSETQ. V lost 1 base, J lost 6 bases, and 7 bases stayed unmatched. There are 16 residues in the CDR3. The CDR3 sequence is CASSLTVGQGVNEQFF. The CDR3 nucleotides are TGCGCCAGCAGCTTGACTGTCGGACAGGGGGTCAATGAGCAGTTCTTC.

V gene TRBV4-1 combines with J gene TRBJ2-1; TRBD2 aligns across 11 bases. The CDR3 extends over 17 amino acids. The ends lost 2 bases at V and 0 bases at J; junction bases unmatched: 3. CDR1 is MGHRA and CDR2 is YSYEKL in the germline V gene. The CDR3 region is CASSQPTSGSSYNEQFF. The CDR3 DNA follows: TGCGCCAGCAGCCAACCTACTAGCGGGAGCTCCTACAATGAGCAGTTCTTC.

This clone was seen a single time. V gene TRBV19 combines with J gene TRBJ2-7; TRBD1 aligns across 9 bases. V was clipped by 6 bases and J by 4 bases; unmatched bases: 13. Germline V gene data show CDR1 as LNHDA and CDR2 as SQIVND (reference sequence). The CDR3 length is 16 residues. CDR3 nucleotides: TGTGCCAGTAGCTTTAAAACCGGGACAGGGAAGTACGAGCAGTACTTC. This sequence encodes CASSFKTGTGKYEQYF. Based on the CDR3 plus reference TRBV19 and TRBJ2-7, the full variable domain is DGGITQSPKYLFRKEGQNVTLSCEQNLNHDAMYWYRQDPGQGLRLIYYSQIVNDFQKGDIAEGYSVSREKKESFPLTVTSAQKNPTAFYLCASSFKTGTGKYEQYFGPGTRLTVT.

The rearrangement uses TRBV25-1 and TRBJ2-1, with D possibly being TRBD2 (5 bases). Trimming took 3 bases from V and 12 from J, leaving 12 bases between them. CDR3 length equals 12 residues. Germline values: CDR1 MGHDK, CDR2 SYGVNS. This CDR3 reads CASSDYTEGQFF. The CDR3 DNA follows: TGTGCCAGCAGTGACTACACCGAGGGGCAGTTCTTC.

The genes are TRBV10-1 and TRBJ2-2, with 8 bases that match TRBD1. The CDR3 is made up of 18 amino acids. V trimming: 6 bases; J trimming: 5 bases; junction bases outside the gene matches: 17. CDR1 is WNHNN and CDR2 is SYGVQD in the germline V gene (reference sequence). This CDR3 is CASSEEGPRTGRTGELFF. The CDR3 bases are TGCGCCAGCAGCGAGGAAGGACCTCGGACAGGGAGAACCGGGGAGCTGTTTTTT.

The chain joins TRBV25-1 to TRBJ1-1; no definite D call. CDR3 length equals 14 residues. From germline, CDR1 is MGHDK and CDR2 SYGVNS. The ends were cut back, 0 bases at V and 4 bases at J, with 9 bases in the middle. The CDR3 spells CASSEYGDSTEAFF. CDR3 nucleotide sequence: TGTGCCAGCAGTGAATACGGAGATAGCACTGAAGCTTTCTTT. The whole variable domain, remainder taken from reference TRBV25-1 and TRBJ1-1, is EADIYQTPRYLVIGTGKKITLECSQTMGHDKMYWYQQDPGMELHLIHYSYGVNSTEKGDLSSESTVSRIRTEHFPLTLESARPSHTSQYLCASSEYGDSTEAFFGQGTRLTVV.

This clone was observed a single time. The CDR3 loop is CASSAGSGSSYNEQFF. The CDR3 DNA follows: TGTGCCAGCAGTGCCGGTAGCGGCAGCTCCTACAATGAGCAGTTCTTC. V is TRBV6-1 and J is TRBJ2-1; weak D call: TRBD2 (6 bases). This CDR3 is 16 amino acids long. Germline V CDR1 and CDR2: MNHNS, SASEGT. V dropped 4 bases and J dropped 0 bases, with 13 bases sitting between them.

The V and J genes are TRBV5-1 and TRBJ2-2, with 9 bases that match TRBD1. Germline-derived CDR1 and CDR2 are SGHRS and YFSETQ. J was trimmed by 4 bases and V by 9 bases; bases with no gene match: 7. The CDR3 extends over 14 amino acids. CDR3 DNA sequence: TGCGCCACCAGTGGGACAGGGACCACCGGGGAGCTGTTTTTT. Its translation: CATSGTGTTGELFF.

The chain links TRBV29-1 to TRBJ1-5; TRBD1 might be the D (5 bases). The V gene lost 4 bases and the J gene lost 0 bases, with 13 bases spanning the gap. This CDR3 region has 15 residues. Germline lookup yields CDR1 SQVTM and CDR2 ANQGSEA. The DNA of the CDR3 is TGCAGCGTTGTAATCCCAGGGAATAGCAATCAGCCCCAGCATTTT. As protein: CSVVIPGNSNQPQHF.

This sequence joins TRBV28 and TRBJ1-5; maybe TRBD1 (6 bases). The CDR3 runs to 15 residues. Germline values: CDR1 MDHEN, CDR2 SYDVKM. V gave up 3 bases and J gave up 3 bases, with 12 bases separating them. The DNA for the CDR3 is TGTGCCAGCAGTTTGGGGGGGCCTCACAATCAGCCCCAGCATTTT. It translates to CASSLGGPHNQPQHF. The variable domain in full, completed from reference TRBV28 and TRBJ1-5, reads DVKVTQSSRYLVKRTGEKVFLECVQDMDHENMFWYRQDPGLGLRLIYFSYDVKMKEKGDIPEGYSVSREKKERFSLILESASTNQTSMYLCASSLGGPHNQPQHFGDGTRLSIL.